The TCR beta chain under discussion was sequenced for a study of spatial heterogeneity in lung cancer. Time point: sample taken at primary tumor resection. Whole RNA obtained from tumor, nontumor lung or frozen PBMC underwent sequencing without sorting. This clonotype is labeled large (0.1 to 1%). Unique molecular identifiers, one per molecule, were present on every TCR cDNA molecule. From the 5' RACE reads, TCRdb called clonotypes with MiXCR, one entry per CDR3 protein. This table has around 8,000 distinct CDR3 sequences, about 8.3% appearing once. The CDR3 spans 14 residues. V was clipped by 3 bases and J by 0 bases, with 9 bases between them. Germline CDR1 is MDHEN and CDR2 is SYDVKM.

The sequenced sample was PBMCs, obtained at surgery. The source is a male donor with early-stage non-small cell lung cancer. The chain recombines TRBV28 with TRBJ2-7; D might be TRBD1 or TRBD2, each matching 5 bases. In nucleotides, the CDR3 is TGTGCCAGCAGTTTGAGGGGAGTCTCCTACGAGCAGTACTTC. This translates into CASSLRGVSYEQYF.